This T cell receptor beta chain was identified during a study of blood T cell repertoires in COVID-19. The assay was immunoSEQ multiplex PCR, and TCRdb's table has in-frame clones only and misses some. Of 45,000 to 65,000 clones detected, more than 65% appear once; the ten largest clones hold 25%. CDR3 length: 15 residues. V lost 4 bases and J lost 1, with 15 bases in between. Per germline, CDR1 SGHNT and CDR2 YYREEE (reference sequence). Input material: peripheral blood. The clonotype comes from a human donor in a cohort sampled during active COVID-19. V gene TRBV5-4 combines with J gene TRBJ2-7, with D perhaps TRBD1 (5 bases). The CDR3 DNA follows: TGTGCCAGCAGCATGAAGGGGCGAGAGTCCTACGAGCAGTACTTC. As protein: CASSMKGRESYEQYF.